The next 16 T cell receptor beta chains were all read from a single sample in a study of human T cells and chemical hapten exposure. Regarding time point: patch test 2, 6 weeks after DPC sensitization. This sample's treatment: therapeutic diphenylcyclopropenone sensitization with weekly scalp DPC. TCRdb fed the RACE reads into MiXCR, producing one record per CDR3 protein. This sample carries approximately 110,000 distinct CDR3 sequences, approximately 8.8% of them seen once, and the ten largest clones take 2.5% to 3.5%. The sample was whole blood, taken in connection with sensitization to the hapten diphenylcyclopropenone (DPC). All receptors derive from a woman aged 40 to 50 with alopecia areata. Some clones in this sample may be carry-over from other donors' samples.

The chain recombines TRBV15 with TRBJ2-3, with D tentatively TRBD2 (6 bases). V was cut by 3 bases and J by 0 bases, with 7 bases left in between. CDR3 length: 14 residues. CDR1 and CDR2 (germline): LNHNV, YYDKDF (reference sequence). DNA of the CDR3: TGTGCCACCAGCAGCGGGACTAGCACAGATACGCAGTATTTT. Translation: CATSSGTSTDTQYF.

This clonotype appeared many times. The chain links TRBV12-3 or TRBV12-4 to TRBJ2-7; weak D call: TRBD2 (5 bases). V lost 5 bases and J lost 5, with 7 bases in between. The CDR3 contains 11 residues. CDR3 DNA sequence: TGTGCCAGCAGTAGGCGGGACGAGCAGTACTTC. This codes for CASSRRDEQYF.

The sample holds a few counts of this clonotype. The chain has TRBV20-1 and TRBJ2-5; 12 bases are shared with TRBD2. CDR1 is DFQATT, CDR2 SNEGSKA, per germline (reference sequence). This CDR3 has 15 amino acids. The V segment lost 6 bases and the J segment 1 base; nucleotides outside the gene matches: 6. The CDR3 loop reads CSATGTSGPQETQYF. In DNA form, the CDR3 reads TGCAGTGCCACCGGGACTAGCGGGCCCCAAGAGACCCAGTACTTC.

This clonotype was observed a handful of times. The chain couples TRBV2 to TRBJ2-2; possibly TRBD1 for D (5 bases). CDR1 is SNHLY, CDR2 FYNNEI, per germline. Trimming removed 11 bases from V and 7 bases from J, with 20 bases in between. CDR3 size: 14 residues. CDR3 protein: CAFQDRYLGGELFF. The CDR3 DNA is TGTGCCTTCCAAGACAGATACCTAGGCGGGGAGCTGTTTTTT. Filled out from reference TRBV2 and TRBJ2-2, the complete variable domain reads EPEVTQTPSHQVTQMGQEVILRCVPISNHLYFYWYRQILGQKVEFLVSFYNNEISEKSEIFDDQFSVERPDGSNFTLKIRSTKLEDSAMYFCAFQDRYLGGELFFGEGSRLTVL.

The chain has TRBV7-9 and TRBJ2-3; tentatively, D is TRBD1 (6 bases). With 5 bases removed from V and 6 bases from J, the gap between germline ends came to 18 bases. Per the germline V gene, CDR1 is SEHNR and CDR2 is FQNEAQ (reference sequence). The CDR3 loop spans 15 amino acids. The CDR3 DNA is TGTGCCAGCAGCATCCCGACAGGTTTGGGGGATACGCAGTATTTT. Translation: CASSIPTGLGDTQYF.

This clonotype was counted only a few times. V is TRBV11-2 and J is TRBJ1-2; possibly TRBD1 for D (6 bases). This CDR3 contains 15 residues. Germline CDR1 and CDR2: SGHAT and FQNNGV. The V gene lost 5 bases and the J gene lost 0 bases, with 13 bases spanning the gap. CDR3 in amino acids: CASSPAGTTNYGYTF. The CDR3 nucleotides read TGTGCCAGCAGCCCCGCCGGGACAACTAACTATGGCTACACCTTC.

This sequence joins TRBV6-1 and TRBJ2-4; tentatively, D is TRBD2 (5 bases). This CDR3 spans 9 amino acids. Germline-derived CDR1 and CDR2 are MNHNS and SASEGT. Deletions cut 9 bases from V and 9 bases from J, with 6 bases between. CDR3 protein: CARGSIQYF. The CDR3 nucleotides read TGTGCCAGAGGGAGCATTCAGTACTTC.

This clonotype was counted between two and nine times. The rearrangement links TRBV20-1 to TRBJ2-1, with D possibly being TRBD1 or TRBD2 (5 bases each). The germline V and J ends were trimmed by 6 bases and 7 bases, with 13 bases remaining between them. Germline lookup yields CDR1 DFQATT and CDR2 SNEGSKA (reference sequence). CDR3 length: 12 residues. The CDR3 sequence is CSALRGANEQFF. CDR3 coding DNA: TGCAGTGCCCTAAGAGGGGCAAATGAGCAGTTCTTC.

This clonotype showed up many times. V usage is TRBV7-2 and J usage is TRBJ2-4; D is possibly TRBD2 (5 bases). The V end lost 2 bases, the J end lost 5 bases, and 22 bases lay between the germline ends. Germline loops: CDR1 SGHTA, CDR2 FQGNSA. CDR3 length equals 18 residues. The CDR3 coding sequence is TGTGCCAGCAGCTTAAATATGTACGGACTTCAGACCGAAAACATTCAGTACTTC. Amino acids: CASSLNMYGLQTENIQYF.

The chain carries TRBV4-2 and TRBJ1-5, with TRBD1 as a possible D gene (6 bases). The CDR3 length is 15 residues. Trimming cost V 4 bases and J 5 bases, with 15 bases left between them. Germline CDR1 reads LGHNA; CDR2 reads YNFKEQ. The CDR3 sequence: CASSRGGGPDQPQHF. For the CDR3, the DNA is TGTGCCAGCAGCCGGGGTGGGGGGCCCGATCAGCCCCAGCATTTT.

This rearrangement joins TRBV7-6 to TRBJ2-7, with D perhaps matching TRBD1 (6 bases). The germline V and J ends were trimmed by 5 bases and 4 bases, with 18 bases remaining between them. Germline V gives CDR1 SGHVS, CDR2 FNYEAQ. This CDR3 region has 15 residues. The DNA for the CDR3 is TGTGCCAGCAGCCCGAGGGTTGGACAGATATACGAGCAGTACTTC. This gives the protein CASSPRVGQIYEQYF.

This clonotype came up a few times. The DNA for the CDR3 is TGCGCCAGCAGCCAAGAGGGGGTGGATACGCAGTATTTT. Protein: CASSQEGVDTQYF. The chain uses TRBV4-1 and TRBJ2-3; D is perhaps TRBD1 or TRBD2 (5 bases each). V was pared by 0 bases and J by 6 bases, with 7 bases between. Germline V gene sequence: CDR1 MGHRA, CDR2 YSYEKL. This CDR3 is built from 13 residues.

This chain uses TRBV28 with TRBJ2-7; tentatively, D is TRBD2 (5 bases). Germline-derived CDR1 and CDR2 are MDHEN and SYDVKM. This CDR3 has 14 amino acids. With 7 bases removed from V and 3 bases from J, the gap between germline ends came to 16 bases. Written as DNA, the CDR3 is TGTGCCAGCATAAGGGCTCCAGGAGGCTACGAGCAGTACTTC. It codes for CASIRAPGGYEQYF.

The rearrangement links TRBV4-3 to TRBJ1-1; 8 bases line up with TRBD1. The CDR3 extends over 17 amino acids. Germline values: CDR1 LGHNA, CDR2 YSLEER. J gave up 1 base and V 0 bases, and 7 bases lay outside the gene matches. CDR3 DNA sequence: TGCGCCAGCAGCCAAGATGTTTCCAGGGGGCAGAACACTGAAGCTTTCTTT. Its protein product is CASSQDVSRGQNTEAFF.

The V call is TRBV2, the J call TRBJ2-2; the D call may be TRBD1 or TRBD2 (5 bases each). Per the germline V gene, CDR1 is SNHLY and CDR2 is FYNNEI. The CDR3 has 13 amino acids. V lost 7 bases, J lost 3 bases, and 9 bases lay in between. CDR3 nucleotides: TGTGCCAGCACTAGGGACCACACCGGGGAGCTGTTTTTT. It specifies CASTRDHTGELFF.

This clonotype was counted many times. The chain's CDR3 is CASSPQGSRPYNEQFF. CDR3 DNA sequence: TGTGCCAGCAGCCCACAGGGGTCTCGTCCCTACAATGAGCAGTTCTTC. J is TRBJ2-1 and V is TRBV11-3, with 7 nucleotides matching TRBD1. Germline-derived CDR1 and CDR2 are SGHNT and YENEEA. The CDR3 runs to 16 residues. V gave up 5 bases and J gave up 2 bases; unmatched junction bases: 9.